Reported below is one T cell receptor (beta chain). Its target antigen remains unknown. One end of the junction is discordant with germline, which a read error may explain. The immunoSEQ Assay, a bias-controlled multiplex PCR, was used to amplify TCRbeta CDR3 regions from genomic DNA. For the original study's pipeline: Nucleated cell counts per sample were estimated from amplification of reference gene primers within the assay. To quantify the absolute abundance of each unique TCRbeta CDR3 rearrangement, sequence reads were collapsed and filtered. Productive Simpson clonality was computed per sample as the square root of Simpson's diversity index over productive rearrangements. Drawn from immuneACCESS, this table holds only the in-frame rearrangements with V and J called that TCRdb kept. Clones are partly lost; checked studies trace under half to an unresolved V gene and leave the rest unexplained. V and J calls and clone size are copied from that table; D and trimming were computed from the DNA. The sample includes around 95,000 clones, with roughly 79% observed a single time. Under 35% of the sample belongs to the ten largest clones.

Each collaborating institution followed its own protocols to collect whole blood in K2EDTA tubes. Collaborator samples were shipped for TCRbeta analysis as frozen whole blood, isolated PBMCs, or DNA extracted from either sample type. Sequences LGHDT (CDR1) and YNNKEL (CDR2) are obtained from the germline V gene (reference sequence). The CDR3 runs 14 amino acids, cysteine and phenylalanine included. Left in the record is the CDR3 DNA by itself, 42 bases read in frame from the first base. The data were obtained in a study of blood T cell repertoires in COVID-19 (TCRdb year 2020). A note on the overall study: Samples covering the acute and convalescent phases of COVID-19 were provided by collaborators in the United States, Italy and Spain. The prospective study material was composed of cDNA or gDNA derived from T cells, B-cell-depleted T cells, or PBMCs. Deeply sampled blood TCRbeta repertoires from subjects exposed to, actively infected with, or recovered from COVID-19 were included in the dataset. The repertoires were released in a freely available public database intended as a resource for research on the immune response to SARS-CoV-2. The samples were drawn from two sources: the first 160 participants of the ongoing ImmuneRACE study, and about 1,300 subjects contributed by 6 global collaborators. A de-identified subject ID, COVID-19 status, age in years and sex were almost always included in the sample metadata. Where available, HLA class I and class II types were taken from metadata supplied by the sample provider and were not determined by assay-based typing.

Broader findings and caveats from the paper: The quantity of clinical and demographic metadata differed by source and by participant and was supplied without curation.

This TCR was sampled from a man aged 65 to 79 with active or convalescent COVID-19. The rearranged segments are TRBV3-1 (or the pseudogene TRBV3-2) and TRBJ1-2, with TRBD1 matching 9 junction bases. Sequenced: peripheral blood. For the CDR3, the sequence is CASSQGTGWEGYTF. The DNA sequence is TGTGCCAGCAGTCAAGGGACAGGGTGGGAAGGCTACACCTTC.